The next 16 T cell receptor beta chains were all read from a single sample in a study of cytomegalovirus exposure and HLA in healthy donors. The PCR ran on 60 Vbeta and 13 Jbeta primers. The repertoire was sequenced with immunoSEQ multiplex PCR; TCRdb's copy has only in-frame clones and lacks some. The sample lists 85,000 to 130,000 clones, just over 70% occurring once. The sample consisted of PBMCs. Receptor source: a boy aged 10-17 years in good health and CMV-seronegative.

The CDR3 sequence: CASSSLARNEKLFF. In DNA, the CDR3 is TGTGCCAGCAGCTCGTTAGCGCGGAATGAAAAACTGTTTTTT. V and J are TRBV7-2 and TRBJ1-4; D is unclear. The V end lost 4 bases, the J end lost 5 bases, and 11 bases lay between the germline ends. Germline V CDR1 and CDR2: SGHTA, FQGNSA. The CDR3 loop spans 14 amino acids.

The J gene is TRBJ1-6, the V gene TRBV6-5; the D is unclear. The CDR3 spans 15 residues. Germline values: CDR1 MNHEY, CDR2 SVGAGI. With 7 bases removed from V and 8 bases from J, the gap between germline ends came to 18 bases. The DNA of the CDR3 is TGTGCCAGCACGTCAGGCGGGTCGAGTTATTCACCCCTCCACTTT. Protein sequence: CASTSGGSSYSPLHF.

The CDR3 nucleotides read TGTGCCAGCAGTCGCCTACAGGGGGATCAGCCCCAGCATTTT. Encoded protein: CASSRLQGDQPQHF. The V and J genes are TRBV6-5 and TRBJ1-5; 8 bases fit TRBD1. J gave up 5 bases and V 5 bases, and 5 bases lay outside the gene matches. This CDR3 has 14 amino acids. Germline CDR1 MNHEY, CDR2 SVGAGI.

The V and J genes are TRBV5-1 and TRBJ2-7; the D gene is possibly TRBD1 (5 bases). Trimming shortened V by 8 bases and J by 4 bases, and 19 bases separated the two germline ends. The germline V gene has CDR1 SGHRS and CDR2 YFSETQ. This CDR3 comprises 14 residues. CDR3 in amino acids: CASKVQGDFYEQYF. CDR3 DNA: TGCGCCAGTAAGGTTCAGGGTGATTTTTACGAGCAGTACTTC.

This chain connects TRBV4-1 to TRBJ2-3, with 8 bases identical to TRBD1. V was pared by 0 bases and J by 6 bases, with 8 bases of the junction left unmatched. The CDR3 spans 16 residues. Germline loops: CDR1 MGHRA, CDR2 YSYEKL. The CDR3: CASSQEPRQGWDTQYF. In DNA form, the CDR3 reads TGCGCCAGCAGCCAAGAGCCCAGACAGGGGTGGGATACGCAGTATTTT.

This chain links TRBV19 with TRBJ2-3, with D perhaps TRBD2 (6 bases). CDR1 and CDR2 from the germline V gene are LNHDA and SQIVND (reference sequence). V dropped 5 bases and J dropped 6 bases, with 18 bases sitting between them. The CDR3 runs 15 residues. CDR3: CASSLPGLHVDTQYF. The CDR3 nucleotides read TGTGCCAGTAGTCTCCCGGGACTTCATGTGGATACGCAGTATTTT.

V and J are TRBV13 and TRBJ2-2, with D possibly being TRBD2 (5 bases). The CDR3 sequence is 18 residues long. Trimming shortened V by 3 bases and J by 2 bases, and 19 bases separated the two germline ends. The germline gives CDR1 PRHDT, CDR2 FYEKMQ (reference sequence). The CDR3 region is CASSFLKRLFVNTGELFF. The CDR3 coding sequence is TGTGCCAGCAGCTTCCTGAAGCGGTTATTCGTAAACACCGGGGAGCTGTTTTTT. The variable domain in full, completed from reference TRBV13 and TRBJ2-2, reads AAGVIQSPRHLIKEKRETATLKCYPIPRHDTVYWYQQGPGQDPQFLISFYEKMQSDKGSIPDRFSAQQFSDYHSELNMSSLELGDSALYFCASSFLKRLFVNTGELFFGEGSRLTVL.

This clone was seen once. The V and J genes are TRBV28 and TRBJ2-7; a weak D match, TRBD1 (6 bases). The germline CDR1 and CDR2 sequences are MDHEN and SYDVKM. The CDR3 has 14 amino acids. The ends were cut back, 6 bases at V and 0 bases at J, with 12 bases in the middle. CDR3 in amino acids: CASSRRQASYEQYF. The CDR3 DNA is TGTGCCAGCAGCAGAAGACAGGCCTCCTACGAGCAGTACTTC.

This chain links TRBV7-9 with TRBJ1-2, with 9 bases aligning to TRBD1. The germline CDR1 and CDR2 sequences are SEHNR and FQNEAQ (reference sequence). The CDR3 spans 15 residues. The junction had 2 bases not matched to a gene; V was cut back by 3 bases and J by 0 bases. CDR3 region: CASSFGTGTNYGYTF. The CDR3 DNA is TGTGCCAGCAGCTTTGGGACAGGGACTAACTATGGCTACACCTTC.

The V call is TRBV5-6, the J call TRBJ2-3, with a tentative D call TRBD1 (5 bases). CDR1 SGHDT and CDR2 YYEEEE come from the germline V gene. Trimming stripped 4 bases from V and 3 bases from J, with 18 bases between. CDR3 length: 16 amino acids. CDR3 coding DNA: TGTGCCAGCAGCCTGAGGTGGGGCCTAGATACAGATACGCAGTATTTT. Encoded protein: CASSLRWGLDTDTQYF.

The chain links TRBV10-3 to TRBJ2-7, with TRBD1 matching over 10 bases. The CDR3 is 14 amino acids. Germline V gene sequence: CDR1 ENHRY, CDR2 SYGVKD. V lost 10 bases, J lost 3 bases, and 9 bases stayed unmatched. The CDR3 bases are TGTGCCACTATGGACAGGGGGGAAGGCTACGAGCAGTACTTC. It is translated as CATMDRGEGYEQYF.

V gene TRBV5-1 combines with J gene TRBJ1-2; possibly TRBD1 for D (6 bases). Germline CDR1 is SGHRS and CDR2 is YFSETQ. The CDR3 has 16 residues. Trimming removed 0 bases from V and 4 bases from J, with 16 bases in between. DNA of the CDR3: TGCGCCAGCAGCTTGGCCTGGGGGCTCCTGAGCTATGGCTACACCTTC. Amino acids: CASSLAWGLLSYGYTF.

This chain joins TRBV7-2 and TRBJ1-1, with a possible D match to TRBD1 (6 bases). With 5 bases removed from V and 11 bases from J, the gap between germline ends came to 21 bases. Germline lookup yields CDR1 SGHTA and CDR2 FQGNSA. The CDR3 runs to 14 residues. In nucleotides, the CDR3 is TGTGCCAGCAGCCCCACCCCTGGGACACTGGGGGCTTTCTTT. It encodes CASSPTPGTLGAFF.

This clone appeared a few times. The V gene is TRBV9, the J gene TRBJ1-6, with D possibly TRBD1 on 5 matching bases. Per the germline V gene, CDR1 is SGDLS and CDR2 is YYNGEE. The CDR3 spans 15 residues. V was cut by 4 bases and J by 6 bases, with 14 bases left in between. The CDR3 DNA sequence: TGTGCCAGCAGCTACATGGGGGGTCGTAATTCACCCCTCCACTTT. It translates to CASSYMGGRNSPLHF.

This clone was detected only a few times. The CDR3 DNA reads as TGCGCCAGCAGCCAAGAGAACTTGGGGCTTTCCTACGAGCAGTACTTC. Translation: CASSQENLGLSYEQYF. The chain employs TRBV4-3 and TRBJ2-5, with D maybe TRBD1 (5 bases). The DNA end lines up better with TRBJ2-7; the J call may be wrong. The germline CDR1 and CDR2 sequences are LGHNA and YSLEER. The length of the CDR3 is 16 residues.

V is TRBV5-1 and J is TRBJ1-4, with 7 bases identical to TRBD1. CDR1 and CDR2 (germline): SGHRS, YFSETQ. The CDR3 length is 15 residues. The V and J ends lost 3 bases and 6 bases, in that order; junction bases with no gene match: 8. CDR3 amino acids: CASSSTGISHEKLFF. Written as DNA, the CDR3 is TGCGCCAGCAGCTCGACAGGGATTTCGCATGAAAAACTGTTTTTT.